This record covers a single TCR beta chain. This entry comes from a study of blood T cells in healthy people across ages. With each sample, at least 5 micrograms of total RNA were extracted. A second PCR of 7 to 11 cycles used a sample-barcoded 5' primer and a J-beta primer mix. From the 5' RACE reads, TCRdb called clonotypes with MiXCR, one entry per CDR3 protein. The data hold about 730,000 distinct CDR3 sequences, with approximately 39% observed a single time. Germline V gene data show CDR1 as SGHKS and CDR2 as YYEKEE (reference sequence). The CDR3 has 13 residues. Trimming removed 4 bases from V and 6 bases from J, with 11 bases in between.

Source material: blood. The origin of this receptor is a woman aged 55-70 years in good health. V is TRBV5-5 and J is TRBJ2-4; D remains unclear. In DNA form, the CDR3 reads TGTGCCAGCAGCCCCTCGGTGGGAAACATTCAGTACTTC. Its protein product is CASSPSVGNIQYF.